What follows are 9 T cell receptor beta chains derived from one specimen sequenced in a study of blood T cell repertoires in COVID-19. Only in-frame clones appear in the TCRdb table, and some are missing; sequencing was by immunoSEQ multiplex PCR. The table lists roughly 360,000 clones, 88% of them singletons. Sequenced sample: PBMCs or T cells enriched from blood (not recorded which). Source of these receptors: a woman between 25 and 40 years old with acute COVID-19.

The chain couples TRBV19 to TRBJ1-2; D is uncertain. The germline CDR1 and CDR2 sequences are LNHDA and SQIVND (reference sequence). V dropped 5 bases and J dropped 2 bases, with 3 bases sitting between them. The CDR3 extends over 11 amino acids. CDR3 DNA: TGTGCCAGTAGTGTAAACTATGGCTACACCTTC. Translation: CASSVNYGYTF. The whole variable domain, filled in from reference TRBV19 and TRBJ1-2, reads DGGITQSPKYLFRKEGQNVTLSCEQNLNHDAMYWYRQDPGQGLRLIYYSQIVNDFQKGDIAEGYSVSREKKESFPLTVTSAQKNPTAFYLCASSVNYGYTFGSGTRLTVV.

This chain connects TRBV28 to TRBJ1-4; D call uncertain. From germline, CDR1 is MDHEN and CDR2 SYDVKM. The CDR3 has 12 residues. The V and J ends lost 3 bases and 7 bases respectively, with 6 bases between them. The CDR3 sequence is CASSFRFEKLFF. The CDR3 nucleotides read TGTGCCAGCAGTTTCAGGTTTGAAAAACTGTTTTTT.

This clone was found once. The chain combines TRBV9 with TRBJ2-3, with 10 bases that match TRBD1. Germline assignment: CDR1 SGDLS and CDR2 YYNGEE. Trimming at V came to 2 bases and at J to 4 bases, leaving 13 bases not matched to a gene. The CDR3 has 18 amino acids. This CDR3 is CASSVSGTGEIPSDTQYF. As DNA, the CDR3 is TGTGCCAGCAGCGTGTCCGGGACAGGGGAAATCCCCTCAGATACGCAGTATTTT.

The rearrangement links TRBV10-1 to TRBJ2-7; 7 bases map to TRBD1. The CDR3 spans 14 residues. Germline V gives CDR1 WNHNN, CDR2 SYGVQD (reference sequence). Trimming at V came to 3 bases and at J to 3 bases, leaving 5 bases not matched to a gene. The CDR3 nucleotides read TGCGCCAGCAGTGACGGGGACAGTCTCTACGAGCAGTACTTC. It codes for CASSDGDSLYEQYF.

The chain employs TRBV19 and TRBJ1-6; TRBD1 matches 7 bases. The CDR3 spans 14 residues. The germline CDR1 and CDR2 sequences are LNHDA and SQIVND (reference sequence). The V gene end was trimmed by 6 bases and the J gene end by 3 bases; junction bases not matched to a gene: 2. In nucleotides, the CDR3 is TGTGCCAGTAGAGGGACAGACTATAATTCACCCCTCCACTTT. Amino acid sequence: CASRGTDYNSPLHF. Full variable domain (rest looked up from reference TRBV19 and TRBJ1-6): DGGITQSPKYLFRKEGQNVTLSCEQNLNHDAMYWYRQDPGQGLRLIYYSQIVNDFQKGDIAEGYSVSREKKESFPLTVTSAQKNPTAFYLCASRGTDYNSPLHFGNGTRLTVT.

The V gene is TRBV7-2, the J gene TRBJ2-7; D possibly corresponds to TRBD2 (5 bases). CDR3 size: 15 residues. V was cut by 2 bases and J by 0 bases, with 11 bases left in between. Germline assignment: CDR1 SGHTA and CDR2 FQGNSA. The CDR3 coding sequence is TGTGCCAGCAGCTTATCCGGGGTCGGCTCCTACGAGCAGTACTTC. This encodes CASSLSGVGSYEQYF.

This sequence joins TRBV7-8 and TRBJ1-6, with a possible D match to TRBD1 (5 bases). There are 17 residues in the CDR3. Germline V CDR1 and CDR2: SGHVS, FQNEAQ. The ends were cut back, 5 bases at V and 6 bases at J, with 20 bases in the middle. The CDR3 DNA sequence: TGTGCCAGCAGCCCGATCGGGGGAGGATTTGGTAATTCACCCCTCCACTTT. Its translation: CASSPIGGGFGNSPLHF.

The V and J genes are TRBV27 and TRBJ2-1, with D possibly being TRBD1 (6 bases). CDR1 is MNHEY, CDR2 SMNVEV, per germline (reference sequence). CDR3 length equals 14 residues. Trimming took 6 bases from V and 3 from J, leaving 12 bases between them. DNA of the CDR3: TGTGCCAGCAGCCGCTCGGACAGCTACAATGAGCAGTTCTTC. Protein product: CASSRSDSYNEQFF.

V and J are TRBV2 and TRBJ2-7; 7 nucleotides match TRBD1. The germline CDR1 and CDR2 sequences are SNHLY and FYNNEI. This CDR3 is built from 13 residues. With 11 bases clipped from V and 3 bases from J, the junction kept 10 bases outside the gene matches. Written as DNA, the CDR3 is TGTGCCGGAGGAAGGGACAGCAACTACGAGCAGTACTTC. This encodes CAGGRDSNYEQYF. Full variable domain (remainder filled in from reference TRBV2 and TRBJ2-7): EPEVTQTPSHQVTQMGQEVILRCVPISNHLYFYWYRQILGQKVEFLVSFYNNEISEKSEIFDDQFSVERPDGSNFTLKIRSTKLEDSAMYFCAGGRDSNYEQYFGPGTRLTVT.